This T cell receptor beta chain came from a study of blood T cells in healthy people across ages. Through a sample-barcoded 5' primer and a J-beta primer mix, a second PCR was run for roughly 6 to 11 cycles. Each cDNA molecule was tagged by a template-switch adaptor that had 12 random nucleotides. In TCRdb, the 5' RACE reads were re-called with MiXCR into one record per CDR3 protein. The sample yields around 500,000 distinct CDR3 sequences, roughly a quarter seen once. Per germline, CDR1 SEHNR and CDR2 FQNEAQ (reference sequence). CDR3 length: 12 residues. Trimming took 5 bases from V and 10 from J, leaving 12 bases between them. This clonotype was observed at least ten times. The target antigen is unknown. Study results and caveats: The percentage of naive T cells correlated strongly with TCR beta diversity. Diversity estimates drawn from one million T cells were deemed underestimates.

This sample was shared with a second study, whose subject was T cells of mothers and their children. As that study records: Whatever RNA was extracted went entirely into cDNA synthesis, at roughly 1.6 ug per 15 ul.

The chain couples TRBV7-9 to TRBJ2-1; maybe TRBD2 (5 bases). The sample taken for sequencing was blood. The origin of this receptor is a boy younger than 10 in good health. The CDR3 spells CASSPTGMEQFF. The CDR3 DNA reads TGTGCCAGCAGCCCCACGGGGATGGAGCAGTTCTTC.